Listed below are T cell receptor beta chains from one sample, sequenced in a study of T cell responses to AZD1222 COVID-19 vaccine. The protocol was immunoSEQ multiplex PCR, while the TCRdb copy is restricted to in-frame clones and leaves out a portion. The data show 180,000 or so clones, around nine tenths seen once. Sequencing used peripheral blood, obtained 28 days after the second AZD1222 dose. These receptors were taken from an adult who received the AZD1222 COVID-19 vaccine. Both conserved end residues are part of each CDR3. The D gene is left open where the match is weak. Size is omitted from some rows. Given values are once, few, many or a class for expanded clones.

NA	TRBV19	TRBJ2-2	NA	CASSLGPNTGELFF	TGTGCCAGTAGCCTGGGACCAAACACCGGGGAGCTGTTTTTT
NA	TRBV30	TRBJ1-2	NA	CAWSSRAPGGYTF	TGTGCCTGGAGTAGTAGGGCTCCTGGAGGCTACACCTTC
NA	TRBV4-2	TRBJ2-4	NA	CASSHEEDTYPYIQYF	TGTGCCAGCAGCCACGAAGAGGACACCTACCCATACATTCAGTACTTC
TRBD2	TRBV3-1/TRBV3-2	TRBJ2-1	NA	CASSLGTSGGRQFF	TGTGCCAGCAGCCTGGGGACTAGCGGAGGGCGGCAGTTCTTC
TRBD2	TRBV9	TRBJ2-5	NA	CASSVAAGGPPNEETQYF	TGTGCCAGCAGCGTTGCGGCGGGAGGACCGCCTAATGAAGAGACCCAGTACTTC
TRBD2	TRBV11-1	TRBJ2-4	NA	CASSSLGAGGIQYF	TGTGCCAGCAGCTCCTTAGGGGCGGGAGGCATTCAGTACTTC
TRBD1	TRBV6-4	TRBJ1-5	NA	CASSDTLLGQGFGNQPQHF	TGTGCCAGCAGTGACACGCTATTGGGACAGGGTTTCGGCAATCAGCCCCAGCATTTT
TRBD1	TRBV9	TRBJ1-2	NA	CASSARQGAGFGYTF	TGTGCCAGCAGCGCCCGACAGGGGGCGGGGTTTGGCTACACCTTC
NA	TRBV5-4	TRBJ2-5	NA	CASREGTAQETQYF	TGTGCCAGCAGGGAGGGGACGGCACAAGAGACCCAGTACTTC
TRBD2	TRBV25-1	TRBJ2-7	NA	CASTPTAGVDEQYF	TGTGCCAGCACTCCGACAGCGGGAGTTGACGAGCAGTACTTC
NA	TRBV15	TRBJ2-7	NA	CATSRDKAGQQYEQYF	TGTGCCACCAGCAGAGATAAGGCGGGACAGCAATACGAGCAGTACTTC
NA	TRBV7-2	TRBJ2-2	NA	CASSPRGENTGELFF	TGTGCCAGCAGCCCCCGGGGAGAGAACACCGGGGAGCTGTTTTTT
NA	TRBV24-1	TRBJ1-2	few	CATSDADGTNYGYTF	TGTGCCACCAGTGACGCGGACGGAACTAACTATGGCTACACCTTC
NA	TRBV10-3	TRBJ1-1	few	CAISESEFEHTEAFF	TGTGCCATCAGTGAGTCAGAGTTTGAACACACTGAAGCTTTCTTT
NA	TRBV3-1/TRBV3-2	TRBJ1-1	NA	CASSQGTGPNTEAFF	TGTGCCAGCAGCCAAGGGACCGGGCCGAACACTGAAGCTTTCTTT
NA	TRBV28	TRBJ2-7	NA	CASSSSGTQRSEQYF	TGTGCCAGCAGTTCCTCCGGGACACAGCGGTCCGAGCAGTACTTC